This T cell receptor (beta chain) derives from a study of T cells in Graves' hyperthyroidism and ophthalmopathy. Study results and limitations: A median around 6.4 months before onset, the model predicted ophthalmopathy.

There were TCR beta CDR3 regions amplified from RNA transcripts. Carried out on the TCR CDR3, a first-round RT-PCR used the HTBI primer set. In TCRdb, the multiplex PCR reads were re-called with MiXCR into one record per CDR3 protein. The table lists 480,000 or so distinct CDR3 sequences, 40% to 55% of them singletons. Germline lookup yields CDR1 SNHLY and CDR2 FYNNEI. The CDR3 runs to 14 residues. J gave up 6 bases and V 6 bases, and 8 bases lay outside the gene matches. This clonotype was recorded once. What it binds is not known. It was uncontrolled infection, other autoimmune disease, pregnancy or lactation that excluded patients.

The sequenced sample was peripheral blood or thyroid tissue (not recorded which). The receptor comes from an adult woman with Graves' disease, either hyperthyroidism or ophthalmopathy (not recorded which). This chain uses TRBV2 with TRBJ2-3; 8 nucleotides line up with TRBD1. The CDR3 loop is CASRKTGVGDTQYF. As DNA, the CDR3 is TGTGCCAGCAGGAAGACAGGGGTTGGGGATACGCAGTATTTT.